This T cell receptor beta chain is from a study of Tregs in tolerant kidney transplant recipients. Thawed PBMCs were FACS-sorted into unstimulated CD4+CD25+CD127- regulatory T cells, CD4+CD25- non-regulatory cells, CD4 and CD8 cells. The repertoire was sequenced with immunoSEQ multiplex PCR; TCRdb's copy has only in-frame clones and lacks some. In the table there are 200,000 to 300,000 clones, 80% to 85% of which are singletons. The V end lost 2 bases, the J end lost 5 bases, and 12 bases lay between the germline ends. Per germline, CDR1 SGHAT and CDR2 FQNNGV. This CDR3 has 14 residues. Findings and caveats of the study: Few patients were studied, so findings need validation in larger groups.

This clone was recorded a few times. Its antigen is unidentified. The specimen was CD4+ T cells from blood. This clonotype was obtained from a human donor in good health. This chain uses TRBV11-2 with TRBJ1-1; D is perhaps TRBD1 (6 bases). The CDR3 region has the DNA TGTGCCAGCAGCTTACAGGGGAGGGGAACTGAAGCTTTCTTT. Protein: CASSLQGRGTEAFF.